This entry concerns a single T cell receptor (beta chain). This entry belongs to a study of blood T cell repertoires in COVID-19. Study in general: Italy, Spain and the United States were the sources of the convalescent and acute COVID-19 samples. Sources were T cells, B-cell-depleted T cells, or PBMCs; the material itself was cDNA or gDNA.

Per the authors' pipeline: How many nucleated cells were present was estimated from reference gene primer amplification. Sequencing used immunoSEQ multiplex PCR; TCRdb keeps in-frame clones, though not all of them. V and J calls plus clone size are reproduced from that table; the DNA served to infer D and trimming. In the table there are 300,000 to 350,000 clones, roughly 87% of which are singletons. J was trimmed by 6 bases and V by 8 bases; bases with no gene match: 6. Germline V gene data show CDR1 as LNHDA and CDR2 as SQIVND (reference sequence). The CDR3 loop spans 13 amino acids. The origin of this receptor is a man younger than 35 with active or convalescent COVID-19. Sequencing was done on a sample of peripheral blood. This chain links TRBV19 with TRBJ1-5, with TRBD1 matching over 8 bases. The CDR3 sequence is CASLGQGGQPQHF. The CDR3 DNA is TGTGCCAGTCTAGGACAGGGAGGTCAGCCCCAGCATTTT.